Shown below are 5 T cell receptor beta chains from a single sample sequenced in a study of OX40 agonist ivuxolimab in advanced cancers. The assay was immunoSEQ multiplex PCR, and TCRdb's table has in-frame clones only and misses some. The sample has over 50,000 clones, roughly 86% seen once. The sequenced sample was CD4+ or CD8+ T cells sorted from blood, obtained in a trial of the OX40 agonist ivuxolimab. These receptors originate from an adult with an advanced solid tumor such as melanoma, head and neck, liver or kidney cancer.

The gene calls are TRBV7-2 and TRBJ2-2, with 10 bases aligning to TRBD1. V lost 0 bases, J lost 3 bases, and 4 bases stayed unmatched. Germline V gives CDR1 SGHTA, CDR2 FQGNSA. CDR3 length: 17 residues. CDR3 DNA: TGTGCCAGCAGCTTAGCCAAGACAGGGGGCCACACCGGGGAGCTGTTTTTT. Protein: CASSLAKTGGHTGELFF.

This clone was seen only a few times. The chain is built from TRBV7-9 and TRBJ1-2; 8 nucleotides align to TRBD1. This CDR3 spans 16 amino acids. The germline V gene encodes CDR1 SEHNR and CDR2 FQNEAQ (reference sequence). The trim removed 5 bases at V and 4 bases at J, leaving 12 bases unmatched. CDR3 coding DNA: TGTGCCAGCAGCCCGCAGACAGGGGTCGGTGGCTATGGCTACACCTTC. It translates to CASSPQTGVGGYGYTF.

V is TRBV5-4 and J is TRBJ2-5; D is perhaps TRBD1 (5 bases). The ends were cut back, 0 bases at V and 1 base at J, with 10 bases in the middle. Germline V gene sequence: CDR1 SGHNT, CDR2 YYREEE (reference sequence). The CDR3 runs to 15 residues. CDR3 bases: TGTGCCAGCAGCTTGGGGGGCTCGACCCAAGAGACCCAGTACTTC. It yields the protein CASSLGGSTQETQYF.

The chain carries TRBV28 and TRBJ1-5, with D possibly matching TRBD1 (5 bases). The V end lost 8 bases, the J end lost 3 bases, and 14 bases lay between the germline ends. Germline assignment: CDR1 MDHEN and CDR2 SYDVKM. CDR3 length: 14 residues. For the CDR3, the DNA is TGTGCCAGCTTTAGGGGTTGGGTCAATCAGCCCCAGCATTTT. Translated: CASFRGWVNQPQHF.

This clone has just one count. V usage is TRBV28 and J usage is TRBJ1-3; D is perhaps TRBD1 (6 bases). Deletions cut 3 bases from V and 2 bases from J, with 8 bases between. Germline lookup yields CDR1 MDHEN and CDR2 SYDVKM. CDR3 length: 14 residues. CDR3 in DNA: TGTGCCAGCAGTTTTGAGGGGGCTGGAAACACCATATATTTT. Its protein is CASSFEGAGNTIYF.